What follows describes a single TCR beta chain. The data were produced by immunoSEQ multiplex PCR, yet TCRdb's version contains in-frame clones alone and is incomplete. This sample yields approximately 48,000 clones, of which about 85% are seen a single time; about 10% belongs to the top ten. The data derive from a study of glioma-infiltrating T cells after dendritic cell vaccination. Trimming removed 1 base from V and 4 bases from J; junction bases left unmatched: 6. Per germline, CDR1 SGHVS and CDR2 FNYEAQ. The CDR3 contains 16 residues. The material was blood, obtained before dendritic cell vaccination. The chain has TRBV7-6 and TRBJ2-7; the match to TRBD1 covers 11 bases. This TCR came from a human donor with glioblastoma. The CDR3 DNA reads TGTGCCAGCAGCTTAGTTGGGGACAGGGGGTATTACGAGCAGTACTTC. Encoded protein: CASSLVGDRGYYEQYF.